This TCR beta chain was documented in a study of technical replicates of blood from a handful of donors. The ends were cut back, 4 bases at V and 3 bases at J, with 16 bases in the middle. CDR1 LNHNV and CDR2 YYDKDF come from the germline V gene (reference sequence). The length of the CDR3 is 15 residues. The data were produced by immunoSEQ multiplex PCR, yet TCRdb's version contains in-frame clones alone and is incomplete. This sample yields approximately 97,000 clones, of which around 96% are seen a single time; under 0.45% belongs to the top ten. The clonotype comes from a human donor in good health. Material for sequencing was T cells isolated from PBMCs. The chain links TRBV15 to TRBJ2-7; no definite D call. CDR3: CATSMNPQLGYEQYF. Here the CDR3 DNA reads TGTGCCACCAGCATGAATCCACAGTTAGGCTACGAGCAGTACTTC.